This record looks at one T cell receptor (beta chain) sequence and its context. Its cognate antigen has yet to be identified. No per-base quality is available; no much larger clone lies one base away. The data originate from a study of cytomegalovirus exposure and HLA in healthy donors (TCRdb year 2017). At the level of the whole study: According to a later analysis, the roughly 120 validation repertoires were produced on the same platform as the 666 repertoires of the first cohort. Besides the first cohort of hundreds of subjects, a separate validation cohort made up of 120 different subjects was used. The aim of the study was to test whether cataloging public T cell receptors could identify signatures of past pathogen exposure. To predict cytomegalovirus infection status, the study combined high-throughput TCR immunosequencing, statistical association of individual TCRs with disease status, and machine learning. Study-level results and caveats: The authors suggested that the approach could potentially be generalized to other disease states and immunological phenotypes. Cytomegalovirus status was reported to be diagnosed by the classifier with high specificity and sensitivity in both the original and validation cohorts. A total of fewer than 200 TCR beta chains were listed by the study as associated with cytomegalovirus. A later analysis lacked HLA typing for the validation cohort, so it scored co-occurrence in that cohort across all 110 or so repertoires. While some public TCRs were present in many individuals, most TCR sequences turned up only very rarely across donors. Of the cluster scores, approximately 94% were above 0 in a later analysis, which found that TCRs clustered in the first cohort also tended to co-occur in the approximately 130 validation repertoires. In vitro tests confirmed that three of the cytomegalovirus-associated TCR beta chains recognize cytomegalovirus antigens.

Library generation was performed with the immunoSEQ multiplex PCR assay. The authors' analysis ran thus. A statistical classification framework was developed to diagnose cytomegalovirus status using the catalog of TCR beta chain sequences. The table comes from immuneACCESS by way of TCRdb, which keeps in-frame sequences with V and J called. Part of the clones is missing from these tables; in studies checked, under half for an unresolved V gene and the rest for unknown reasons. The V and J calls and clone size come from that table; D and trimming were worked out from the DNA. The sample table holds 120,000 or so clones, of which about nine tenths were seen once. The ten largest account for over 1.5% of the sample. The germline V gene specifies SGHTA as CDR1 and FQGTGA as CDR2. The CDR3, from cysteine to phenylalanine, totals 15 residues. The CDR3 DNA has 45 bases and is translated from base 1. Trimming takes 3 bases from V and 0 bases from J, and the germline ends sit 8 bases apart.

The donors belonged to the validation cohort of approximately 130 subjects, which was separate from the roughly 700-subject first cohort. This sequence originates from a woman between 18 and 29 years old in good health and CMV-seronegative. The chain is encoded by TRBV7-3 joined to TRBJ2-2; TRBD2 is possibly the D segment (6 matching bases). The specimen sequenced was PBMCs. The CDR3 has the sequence CASSFGGSNTGELFF. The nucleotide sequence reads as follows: TGTGCCAGCAGCTTCGGGGGATCGAACACCGGGGAGCTGTTTTTT.